This T cell receptor (beta chain) was sequenced in a study of T cell responses to AZD1222 COVID-19 vaccine. Study conclusions and caveats: There were mostly white British donors and more females than males, and clonal diversity was possibly underestimated.

Germline loops: CDR1 KGHSH, CDR2 LQKENI. CDR3 length: 16 amino acids. The J segment lost 1 base and the V segment lost 3 bases, leaving 8 bases of the junction unmatched. TCRdb's copy holds only in-frame clones and misses some; the assay was immunoSEQ multiplex PCR. Of more than 95,000 clones in the sample, about 85% were seen once. Comments on this clone: No antigen is known for it.

The sample here was peripheral blood, taken 28 days after the second AZD1222 dose. J is TRBJ2-7 and V is TRBV18; 8 nucleotides line up with TRBD2. This clonotype was sampled from an adult who received the AZD1222 COVID-19 vaccine. The CDR3 reads CASSPPGGPGSYEQYF. CDR3 coding DNA: TGTGCCAGCTCACCCCCGGGGGGGCCTGGGTCCTACGAGCAGTACTTC.